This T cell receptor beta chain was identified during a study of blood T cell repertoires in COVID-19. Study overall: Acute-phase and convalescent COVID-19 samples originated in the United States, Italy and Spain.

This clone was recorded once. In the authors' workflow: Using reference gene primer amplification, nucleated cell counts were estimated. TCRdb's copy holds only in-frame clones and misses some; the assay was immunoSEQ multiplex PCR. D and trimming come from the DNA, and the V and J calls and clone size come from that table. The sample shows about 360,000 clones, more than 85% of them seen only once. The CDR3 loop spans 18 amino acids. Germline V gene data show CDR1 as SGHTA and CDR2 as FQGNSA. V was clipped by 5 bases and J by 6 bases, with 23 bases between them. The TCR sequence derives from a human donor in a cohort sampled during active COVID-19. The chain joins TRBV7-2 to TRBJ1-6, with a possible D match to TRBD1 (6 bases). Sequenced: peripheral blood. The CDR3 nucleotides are TGTGCCAGCAGCAGGACAAGAACAGGGCCCGGAGGTAATTCACCCCTCCACTTT. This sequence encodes CASSRTRTGPGGNSPLHF.